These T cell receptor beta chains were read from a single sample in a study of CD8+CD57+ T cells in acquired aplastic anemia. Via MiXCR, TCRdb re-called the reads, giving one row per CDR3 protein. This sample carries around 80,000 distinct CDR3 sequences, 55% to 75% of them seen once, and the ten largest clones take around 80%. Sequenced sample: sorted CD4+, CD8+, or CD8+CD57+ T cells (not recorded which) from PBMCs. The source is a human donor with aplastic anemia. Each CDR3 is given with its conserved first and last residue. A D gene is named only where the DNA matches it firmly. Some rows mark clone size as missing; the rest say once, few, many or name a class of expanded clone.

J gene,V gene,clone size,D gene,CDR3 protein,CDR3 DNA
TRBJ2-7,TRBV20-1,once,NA,CSARGGIYDEQYF,TGCAGTGCTAGAGGTGGTATCTATGACGAGCAGTACTTC
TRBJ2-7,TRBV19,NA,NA,CASSSWTEHYEQYF,TGTGCCAGTAGCTCTTGGACAGAACACTACGAGCAGTACTTC
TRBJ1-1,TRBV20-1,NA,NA,CSARDIRGHTEAFF,TGCAGTGCTAGAGATATCCGGGGCCACACTGAAGCTTTCTTT
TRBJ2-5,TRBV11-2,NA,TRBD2,CASSLVGGGGGETQYF,TGTGCCAGCAGCTTAGTTGGCGGGGGGGGAGGGGAGACCCAGTACTTC
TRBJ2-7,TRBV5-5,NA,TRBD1,CASSFGQGPSYEQYF,TGTGCCAGCAGCTTCGGACAGGGGCCTTCCTACGAGCAGTACTTC
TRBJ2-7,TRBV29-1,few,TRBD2,CSVESAGRPYEQYF,TGCAGCGTTGAAAGTGCCGGGAGGCCCTACGAGCAGTACTTC
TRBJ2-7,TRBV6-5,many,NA,CASSYDSGRGSVEQYF,TGTGCCAGCAGTTACGATTCGGGTAGGGGCTCTGTCGAGCAGTACTTC
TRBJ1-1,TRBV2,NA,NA,CASSEFEHRNTEAFF,TGTGCCAGCAGTGAATTCGAACATAGGAACACTGAAGCTTTCTTT
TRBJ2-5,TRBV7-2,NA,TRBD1,CASSLVDRSQETQYF,TGTGCCAGCAGCTTAGTGGACAGGTCACAAGAGACCCAGTACTTC
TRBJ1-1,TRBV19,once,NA,CATHMNTEAFF,TGTGCCACCCATATGAACACTGAAGCTTTCTTT
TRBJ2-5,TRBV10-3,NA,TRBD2,CATMDGSGNLETQYF,TGTGCCACGATGGATGGTAGCGGGAACCTAGAGACCCAGTACTTC
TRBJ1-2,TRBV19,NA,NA,CASSVGTAYGYTF,TGTGCCAGTAGTGTAGGGACGGCCTATGGCTACACCTTC
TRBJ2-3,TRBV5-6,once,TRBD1,CASSWTGGTDTQYF,TGTGCCAGCAGCTGGACAGGGGGCACAGATACGCAGTATTTT
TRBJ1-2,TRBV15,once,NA,CATSRIGDSYGYTF,TGTGCCACCAGCAGGATCGGGGATAGCTATGGCTACACCTTC
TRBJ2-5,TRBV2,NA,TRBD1,CASRLGQPRETQYF,TGTGCCAGCAGATTGGGACAGCCGCGGGAGACCCAGTACTTC
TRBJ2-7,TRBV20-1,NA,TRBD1,CSANRGDEQYF,TGCAGTGCTAACAGGGGGGACGAGCAGTACTTC
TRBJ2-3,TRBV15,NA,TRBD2,CATSTGGSGATDTQYF,TGTGCCACCAGCACCGGGGGTAGCGGGGCTACAGATACGCAGTATTTT